This T cell receptor (beta chain) is from a study of T-cell memory formation after mild COVID-19 (dated by TCRdb to the early 2020s). Concerning the study at large: TCR sequence clusters from the two donors were found to be largely donor specific. Longitudinal TCRalpha and TCRbeta repertoire sequencing tracked T-cell clones expanding and contracting after mild COVID-19 in a couple of donors. The cohort comprised two young, previously healthy adult volunteers, one female and one male.

Ficoll-Paque density gradient centrifugation was used to isolate PBMCs. V loses 7 bases, J loses 7 bases, and the germline ends lie 10 bases apart. The CDR3, from cysteine to phenylalanine, totals 11 residues. The sequence is cut down to CDR3 DNA, 33 bases in frame from base 1. Sequences SNHLY (CDR1) and FYNNEI (CDR2) are obtained from the germline V gene. The sequencer listed for this sample is Illumina NovaSeq 6000. TCRalpha and TCRbeta cDNA libraries were built by 5'RACE with constant-segment primers, adding sample barcodes and unique molecular identifiers. Trizol reagent was used to extract RNA from every sample. Libraries were amplified in two PCR steps, with a second sample barcode and Illumina TruSeq adapters added in the second step. The libraries were sequenced on an Illumina NovaSeq using 2 x 150 bp paired-end reads. The source study handled its data this way. With migec v1.2.7, reads were demultiplexed and then collapsed into UMI-guided consensus sequences. Using mixcr v2.1.11, UMI consensuses were aligned to TRA and TRB V and J templates and then assembled into clonotypes. Clonotypes were classified as expanded or contracted when called significant by both edgeR and NoisET, with noise models trained on biological replicates. For edgeR calls, the cutoffs were a false discovery rate-adjusted p below 0.01 and a log2 fold-change threshold of 1. As an exploratory analysis of dynamics, max-normalized trajectories of the 1000 most abundant clonotypes were examined by PCA with hierarchical clustering. Separately sequenced CD4+ and CD8+ repertoires were used to assign the CD4 or CD8 phenotype of responding clones. The public reads were quality trimmed at Q25 with fastp and then assembled into clones with MiXCR by TCRdb, keeping productive beta chains. Rows are combined by CDR3 protein, so each entry shows the most common genes and DNA. Clone size and V and J calls follow TCRdb, not the original study. The sample table contains 250,000 to 300,000 distinct CDR3 sequences; only one count was recorded for 16% of them. Roughly 20% of the sample is taken by the ten largest.

General findings and caveats noted by the study authors: Contracting CD4+ clones were found mainly in CM and EM memory subsets, while CD8+ clones were enriched in EMRA. The study included only two mild cases, and larger cohorts that include severe cases with pre-infection samples were judged to be necessary. Some responding clones were detected in pre-infection memory, suggesting pre-existing cross-reactive memory T cells joined the SARS-CoV-2 response. From day 15 to 85, contracting clones showed balanced CD4/CD8 phenotypes, whereas a second wave of clones that expanded from day 15 to 37 leaned towards CD4+. SARS-CoV-2 specificity was not confirmed for the second-wave clones peaking on day 37.

In the case of this clonotype: Its antigen is still unknown. The sample holds no much larger clone one base away, and base qualities are not on file.

The chain is assembled from TRBV2 and TRBJ2-5, and possibly TRBD2, on 6 matching bases. Sequenced material: PBMCs or a T cell subset sorted from them (not recorded which). The receptor comes from a man younger than 30 who had mild COVID-19 (a few samples of this study predate the infection). The sample titles of this study are shuffled in the database, so cell type and time point are left out; the donor was told from shared clones. The nucleotide sequence is given as TGTGCCAGCAACCGGAGGGGGACCCAGTACTTC. The encoded protein is CASNRRGTQYF.